This T cell receptor (beta chain) was identified in a study of early T cells in non-severe SARS-CoV-2 infection. MiXCR, run by TCRdb on the 5' RACE reads, gives a single entry per CDR3 protein. The sample includes 48,000 or so distinct CDR3 sequences, about 6.2% of them seen just once. This clonotype occurred a few times. The receptor's source is an adult who was a healthcare worker with PCR-confirmed SARS-CoV-2 infection or an uninfected control (not recorded which). Sample: whole blood, taken at baseline.

CDR3 loop: CASKNRTKRPQYF. CDR3 nucleotide sequence: TGTGCCAGCAAGAACCGCACAAAGAGACCCCAGTACTTC. V is TRBV6-1 and J is TRBJ2-5; D is unclear. The V and J ends lost 7 bases and 9 bases respectively, with 18 bases between them. The CDR3 consists of 13 residues. Germline CDR1 MNHNS, CDR2 SASEGT.